This T cell receptor (beta chain) is from a study of T and B cells in COVID-19 patients. Study findings and constraints: In COVID-19 patients, T cell receptor beta variable and joining gene use was reportedly strongly skewed.

TRB rearrangements were amplified by multiplex PCR with BIOMED2 TRB-A/B primers. TCRdb used MiXCR to reprocess the multiplex PCR reads, holding one entry per CDR3 protein. The sample contains roughly 16,000 distinct CDR3 sequences, roughly 29% of which appear only once. Blood genomic DNA input for TRB amplification was about 240-550 ng. By its share, this clonotype is medium-sized. Antigen: not known. This clonotype originated in a human donor who had recovered from COVID-19. The source material was blood.

The CDR3 spells CASSLIGTSTGELFF. The CDR3 bases are TGTGCCAGCAGCTTGATCGGGACCTCGACAGGGGAGCTGTTTTTT. The chain employs TRBV5-4 and TRBJ2-2; D assignment may be TRBD1 or TRBD2 (5 bases each). V dropped 1 base and J dropped 8 bases, with 15 bases sitting between them. CDR1 and CDR2 from the germline V gene are SGHNT and YYREEE (reference sequence). The CDR3 is made up of 15 amino acids.